The rows below give T cell receptor beta chains drawn from one sample of a study of vaccination effects on CD4 cells after COVID-19. Generated by immunoSEQ multiplex PCR, the TCRdb table keeps only in-frame clones and is missing some. The sample holds fewer than 60,000 clones, around 82% seen once. Antigens for these TCRs are unknown. The sample consisted of CD4+ T cells from PBMCs cultured with HIV peptides, taken before COVID-19 vaccination. The receptors were gathered from a human donor who had a prior SARS-CoV-2 infection. Each CDR3 is given with its conserved first and last residue. Each record gives: clone size, D gene, J gene, V gene, CDR3 DNA, CDR3 protein. A D gene is named only where the DNA matches it firmly. The size of a clone is reported for some rows only, either as once, few or many, or as a class for expanded clones.

abundance: -; d_gene: TRBD2; j_gene: TRBJ2-7; v_gene: TRBV9; CDR3nt: TGTGCCAGCAGCAAACGCGGGACTAGCGGGAGATTTGGAGACGAGCAGTACTTC; CDR3aa: CASSKRGTSGRFGDEQYF
abundance: -; d_gene: -; j_gene: TRBJ1-2; v_gene: TRBV7-2; CDR3nt: TGTGCCAGCAGCTTAGCCCCAGGGTTGAACTATGGCTACACCTTC; CDR3aa: CASSLAPGLNYGYTF
abundance: -; d_gene: TRBD2; j_gene: TRBJ2-1; v_gene: TRBV5-1; CDR3nt: TGCGCCAGCAGCCTTAGCGGGCGATTCCACAATGAGCAGTTCTTC; CDR3aa: CASSLSGRFHNEQFF
abundance: -; d_gene: TRBD2; j_gene: TRBJ2-1; v_gene: TRBV5-8; CDR3nt: TGTGCCAGCAGCTTGTGGGAGGGGAATGAGCAGTTCTTC; CDR3aa: CASSLWEGNEQFF
abundance: once; d_gene: TRBD2; j_gene: TRBJ2-2; v_gene: TRBV19; CDR3nt: TGTGCCAGTAGTAAGCTAGCGGGGAGGAGGAACACCGGGGAGCTGTTTTTT; CDR3aa: CASSKLAGRRNTGELFF
abundance: -; d_gene: -; j_gene: TRBJ2-7; v_gene: TRBV7-2; CDR3nt: TGTGCCAGCAGCTTATTCCGGGCCTCCTACGAGCAGTACTTC; CDR3aa: CASSLFRASYEQYF
abundance: -; d_gene: -; j_gene: TRBJ1-2; v_gene: TRBV15; CDR3nt: TGTGCCACCAGCACGACAAGGGGTACTGCCTATGGCTACACCTTC; CDR3aa: CATSTTRGTAYGYTF
abundance: once; d_gene: -; j_gene: TRBJ2-4; v_gene: TRBV18; CDR3nt: TGTGCCAGCTCACCACCGTCCAGGGTTGGGGACATTCAGTACTTC; CDR3aa: CASSPPSRVGDIQYF
abundance: -; d_gene: -; j_gene: TRBJ1-1; v_gene: TRBV5-1; CDR3nt: TGCGCCAGCAGCTTGGAGGGCAGGGGCTCTGAAGCTTTCTTT; CDR3aa: CASSLEGRGSEAFF
abundance: few; d_gene: -; j_gene: TRBJ2-2; v_gene: TRBV27; CDR3nt: TGTGCCAGCAGAGCAGCCGGGACACCAAACACCGGGGAGCTGTTTTTT; CDR3aa: CASRAAGTPNTGELFF
abundance: few; d_gene: -; j_gene: TRBJ2-7; v_gene: TRBV5-4; CDR3nt: TGTGCCAGCAGTCCAGGAGGGGGTAGCGGGCAGTACGAGCAGTACTTC; CDR3aa: CASSPGGGSGQYEQYF
abundance: -; d_gene: -; j_gene: TRBJ1-1; v_gene: TRBV24-1; CDR3nt: TGTGCCACCAGTGAGGGAGGGGGACCGAACACTGAAGCTTTCTTT; CDR3aa: CATSEGGGPNTEAFF
abundance: -; d_gene: -; j_gene: TRBJ1-3; v_gene: TRBV9; CDR3nt: TGTGCCAGCAGCGTAGAAGGACAGACAGCCCGAAACACCATATATTTT; CDR3aa: CASSVEGQTARNTIYF
abundance: -; d_gene: TRBD2; j_gene: TRBJ2-4; v_gene: TRBV27; CDR3nt: TGTGCCAGCAGTTTATCGCTTCGGGGCGGGAGAGGGACCAAAAACATTCAGTACTTC; CDR3aa: CASSLSLRGGRGTKNIQYF
abundance: -; d_gene: -; j_gene: TRBJ2-7; v_gene: TRBV24-1; CDR3nt: TGTGCCACCGCGGAGGCAGGGGACCCCAGCTACGAGCAGTACTTC; CDR3aa: CATAEAGDPSYEQYF
abundance: few; d_gene: -; j_gene: TRBJ1-5; v_gene: TRBV6-1; CDR3nt: TGTGCCAGCAGTGAACAGGGACTCGGCAATCAGCCCCAGCATTTT; CDR3aa: CASSEQGLGNQPQHF
abundance: once; d_gene: -; j_gene: TRBJ2-3; v_gene: TRBV13; CDR3nt: TGTGCCAGCAGCCAAGCCGGGGCGTGGGTCACAGATACGCAGTATTTT; CDR3aa: CASSQAGAWVTDTQYF
abundance: -; d_gene: TRBD2; j_gene: TRBJ2-5; v_gene: TRBV4-2; CDR3nt: TGTGCCAGCAGCCCGCGAGCGGGAGGGCCGGGGGAGACCCAGTACTTC; CDR3aa: CASSPRAGGPGETQYF
abundance: -; d_gene: TRBD2; j_gene: TRBJ2-3; v_gene: TRBV4-2; CDR3nt: TGTGCCAGCAGCCCTTGGGTAGGAGCGGGGGGTTTAGACTCAGATACGCAGTATTTT; CDR3aa: CASSPWVGAGGLDSDTQYF
abundance: -; d_gene: TRBD1; j_gene: TRBJ1-1; v_gene: TRBV5-1; CDR3nt: TGCGCCAGCAGCGAGGCCGGGACAGGGAGGAACACTGAAGCTTTCTTT; CDR3aa: CASSEAGTGRNTEAFF
abundance: few; d_gene: -; j_gene: TRBJ1-1; v_gene: TRBV7-9; CDR3nt: TGTGCCGGTGACGGGGGTTTCTTT; CDR3aa: CAGDGGFF
abundance: -; d_gene: -; j_gene: TRBJ2-7; v_gene: TRBV21-1; CDR3nt: TGTGCCAGCAGCAACGGCACTCGGGGGTCCTACGAGCAGTACTTC; CDR3aa: CASSNGTRGSYEQYF
abundance: -; d_gene: -; j_gene: TRBJ2-5; v_gene: TRBV2; CDR3nt: TGTGCCAGCAGTGGCCCTGGGACTTCGTACCAAGAGACCCAGTACTTC; CDR3aa: CASSGPGTSYQETQYF
abundance: few; d_gene: TRBD1; j_gene: TRBJ2-5; v_gene: TRBV2; CDR3nt: TGTGCCAGCAGTTTGGACAGGGAAGAGACCCAGTACTTC; CDR3aa: CASSLDREETQYF
abundance: -; d_gene: -; j_gene: TRBJ2-1; v_gene: TRBV10-3; CDR3nt: TGTGCCATCAGGGACGGAGAAAGATACAATGAGCAGTTCTTC; CDR3aa: CAIRDGERYNEQFF
abundance: -; d_gene: -; j_gene: TRBJ1-4; v_gene: TRBV5-6; CDR3nt: TGTGCCAGCAGCATCAGCGATGAAAAACTGTTTTTT; CDR3aa: CASSISDEKLFF
abundance: -; d_gene: -; j_gene: TRBJ1-4; v_gene: TRBV21-1; CDR3nt: TGTGCCAGCACGCCAGCGGACGGTCGTCTAAATGAAAAACTGTTTTTT; CDR3aa: CASTPADGRLNEKLFF
abundance: -; d_gene: -; j_gene: TRBJ1-5; v_gene: TRBV6-6; CDR3nt: TGTGCCAGCAGTTATCGTGGGGGGTACCAGCCCCAGCATTTT; CDR3aa: CASSYRGGYQPQHF
abundance: -; d_gene: -; j_gene: TRBJ2-1; v_gene: TRBV5-4; CDR3nt: TGTGCCAGCAGCTTTGACACCAGTTTGTCCTACAATGAGCAGTTCTTC; CDR3aa: CASSFDTSLSYNEQFF
abundance: once; d_gene: -; j_gene: TRBJ1-1; v_gene: TRBV30; CDR3nt: TGTGCCTCCATGAAGGGGGGGACTGAAGCTTTCTTT; CDR3aa: CASMKGGTEAFF
abundance: few; d_gene: -; j_gene: TRBJ2-1; v_gene: TRBV20-1; CDR3nt: TGCAGTGCTAGGTTCTACAATGAGCAGTTCTTC; CDR3aa: CSARFYNEQFF
abundance: -; d_gene: -; j_gene: TRBJ2-2; v_gene: TRBV21-1; CDR3nt: TGTGCCAGCAGCAAAGCCACATGGGCCGGGGAGCTGTTTTTT; CDR3aa: CASSKATWAGELFF